This T cell receptor (beta chain) was sequenced in a study of cytomegalovirus exposure and HLA in healthy donors. As for the study in general: Within an early data release were 65 million to 90 million unique TCRs drawn from HLA-typed donors. The study's findings and limits: TCR beta V- and J-gene trimming was later associated with a missense DCLRE1C variant. Available immune exposure information covered CMV serostatus only. TCR sequences were mostly rare, though some public TCRs occurred in many donors.

This CDR3 region has 13 residues. From germline, CDR1 is SGHRS and CDR2 YFSETQ. Unmatched junction bases numbered 6, after V lost 4 bases and J lost 11 bases. Use of 60 Vbeta and 13 Jbeta primers characterized the PCR. The protocol was immunoSEQ multiplex PCR, while the TCRdb copy is restricted to in-frame clones and leaves out a portion. The sample table sets out around 29,000 clones. With respect to this clone: Its antigen is not identified.

V and J are TRBV5-1 and TRBJ1-4; TRBD1 agrees at 9 bases. This TCR came from a man aged 25 to 45 in good health and CMV-seronegative. The sequenced sample was PBMCs. The CDR3 reads CASSTLTGGKLFF. The CDR3 DNA follows: TGCGCCAGCAGCACCTTGACAGGGGGGAAACTGTTTTTT.